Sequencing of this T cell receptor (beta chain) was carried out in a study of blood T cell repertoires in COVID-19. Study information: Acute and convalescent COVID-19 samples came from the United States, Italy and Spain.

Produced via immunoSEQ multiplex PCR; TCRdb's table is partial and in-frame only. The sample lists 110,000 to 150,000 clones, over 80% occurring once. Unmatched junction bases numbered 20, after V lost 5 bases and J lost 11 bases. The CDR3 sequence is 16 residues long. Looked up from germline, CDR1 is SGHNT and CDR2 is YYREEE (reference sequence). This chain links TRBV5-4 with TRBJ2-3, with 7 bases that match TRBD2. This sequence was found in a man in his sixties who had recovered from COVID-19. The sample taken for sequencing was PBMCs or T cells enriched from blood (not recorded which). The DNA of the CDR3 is TGTGCCAGCAGTCCAGCCCGGGACCCAAAAACGGGGGGGCAGTATTTT. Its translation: CASSPARDPKTGGQYF.